A single sample gave rise to the 7 T cell receptor beta chains below, sequenced in a study of CD8 T cells in Susac syndrome. RNA, at about 0.5 to 1 ug, was reverse transcribed with random hexamers. TCRdb analysed the immunoSEQ multiplex PCR reads with MiXCR anew, one entry per CDR3 protein. Altogether approximately 190,000 distinct CDR3 sequences are present, nearly 95% being singletons, with the ten largest covering approximately 0.093%. Source material: CD4+ T cells from PBMCs. These receptor sequences come from a human donor with multiple sclerosis.

The chain combines TRBV30 with TRBJ2-1, with unresolved D. V lost 5 bases and J 2 bases, leaving 16 bases between the germline ends. Germline CDR1 and CDR2: GTSNPN and SVGIG (reference sequence). The CDR3 runs 15 residues. The DNA for the CDR3 is TGTGCCTGGCGTCCCGACGCCTGGGCCTACAATGAGCAGTTCTTC. Translating gives CAWRPDAWAYNEQFF.

The chain employs TRBV2 and TRBJ2-1; D is uncertain. V lost 1 base to trimming and J lost 6 bases, with 10 bases between them. The CDR3 consists of 14 residues. Looked up from germline, CDR1 is SNHLY and CDR2 is FYNNEI. CDR3 sequence reads: CASSEDETANEQFF. Here the CDR3 DNA reads TGTGCCAGCAGTGAAGATGAGACCGCCAATGAGCAGTTCTTC.

The chain has TRBV20-1 and TRBJ1-1; weak D call: TRBD1 (6 bases). Looked up from germline, CDR1 is DFQATT and CDR2 is SNEGSKA (reference sequence). V lost 0 bases, J lost 3 bases, and 14 bases lay in between. The CDR3 length is 15 residues. Written as DNA, the CDR3 is TGCAGTGCTAGAGACAGGGGAGGTGTAGACACTGAAGCTTTCTTT. Amino acids: CSARDRGGVDTEAFF.

This chain joins TRBV19 and TRBJ2-1; TRBD2 aligns across 8 bases. The V and J ends lost 6 bases and 2 bases, in that order; junction bases with no gene match: 9. This CDR3 has 16 amino acids. Germline V gene data show CDR1 as LNHDA and CDR2 as SQIVND (reference sequence). CDR3 amino acids: CASSEDSGKAYNEQFF. For the CDR3, the DNA is TGTGCCAGTAGCGAAGATAGCGGGAAGGCCTACAATGAGCAGTTCTTC.

The chain couples TRBV20-1 to TRBJ1-1; D is unclear. The V gene's germline CDR1 is DFQATT and CDR2 SNEGSKA (reference sequence). The CDR3 length is 14 residues. V was trimmed by 4 bases and J by 5 bases, leaving 17 bases between them. The CDR3, as DNA: TGCAGTGCTATCCCGGGTTTGGTATGGACTGAAGCTTTCTTT. Amino acids: CSAIPGLVWTEAFF.

The rearrangement joins TRBV2 to TRBJ2-3; D gene unclear. V was cut by 7 bases and J by 6 bases, with 11 bases left in between. Per germline, CDR1 SNHLY and CDR2 FYNNEI. The CDR3 runs to 12 residues. CDR3 DNA: TGTGCCAGCATGCAGTACCCGGATACGCAGTATTTT. Its translation is CASMQYPDTQYF. The variable domain in full, completed from reference TRBV2 and TRBJ2-3, reads EPEVTQTPSHQVTQMGQEVILRCVPISNHLYFYWYRQILGQKVEFLVSFYNNEISEKSEIFDDQFSVERPDGSNFTLKIRSTKLEDSAMYFCASMQYPDTQYFGPGTRLTVL.

The chain recombines TRBV7-6 with TRBJ1-5; D may be TRBD1 (5 bases). Per the germline V gene, CDR1 is SGHVS and CDR2 is FNYEAQ. V was clipped by 5 bases and J by 16 bases, with 21 bases between them. This CDR3 has 13 amino acids. The CDR3 coding sequence is TGTGCCAGCAGCCCGTACCAGGGCACTGCGCTACATTTT. Translating it yields CASSPYQGTALHF.